One sample yielded the 25 T cell receptor beta chains listed below, sequenced in a study of neurological immune-mediated disorders. TCRdb re-called the 5' RACE reads through MiXCR, storing one row per CDR3 protein. This table holds 26,000 or so distinct CDR3 sequences, around a fifth found once. The sequencing input was PBMCs. The receptors were gathered from a woman aged 55-70 years in good health.

J is TRBJ1-3 and V is TRBV6-5; D perhaps matches TRBD1 (6 bases). CDR1 and CDR2 from the germline V gene are MNHEY and SVGAGI. Trimming pared 9 bases from V and 0 bases from J, leaving 15 bases between. The CDR3 has 15 residues. In DNA form, the CDR3 reads TGTGCCAGTAGCGTGGGGGGCGACTCTGGAAACACCATATATTTT. This encodes CASSVGGDSGNTIYF.

This clonotype has more than one count but fewer than ten. The chain uses TRBV7-2 and TRBJ2-3; no firm D call. V was shortened by 4 bases and J by 5 bases, with 10 bases between the two germline ends. CDR1 SGHTA and CDR2 FQGNSA come from the germline V gene. This CDR3 is built from 13 residues. The CDR3 region is CASSSQIEDTQYF. CDR3 nucleotides: TGTGCCAGCAGCTCCCAGATAGAAGATACGCAGTATTTT. Using reference TRBV7-2 and TRBJ2-3 for the parts outside the CDR3, the full variable domain is GAGVSQSPSNKVTEKGKDVELRCDPISGHTALYWYRQSLGQGLEFLIYFQGNSAPDKSGLPSDRFSAERTGGSVSTLTIQRTQQEDSAVYLCASSSQIEDTQYFGPGTRLTVL.

This clonotype was observed many times. The J gene is TRBJ1-1, the V gene TRBV12-3 or TRBV12-4, with D possibly matching TRBD1 (6 bases). CDR3 size: 15 residues. Between the trimmed V and J ends, which lost 4 bases and 1 base, there was a span of 13 bases. CDR3 amino acids: CASSWGAAGNTEAFF. CDR3 DNA sequence: TGTGCCAGCAGTTGGGGGGCCGCTGGGAACACTGAAGCTTTCTTT.

This clonotype qualifies as medium-sized. This chain joins TRBV20-1 and TRBJ2-5; possibly TRBD1 or TRBD2 for D (7 bases each). Germline V lookup: CDR1 DFQATT, CDR2 SNEGSKA (reference sequence). The CDR3 consists of 12 residues. CDR3 nucleotide sequence: TGCAGCCCCCAGGGGGGGAGGGAGACCCAGTACTTC. Its translation: CSPQGGRETQYF.

The table lists this clonotype with many counts. This chain links TRBV20-1 with TRBJ1-2; the D gene is possibly TRBD1 (5 bases). The CDR3 runs 14 residues. Deletions cut 6 bases from V and 5 bases from J, with 19 bases between. Germline values: CDR1 DFQATT, CDR2 SNEGSKA (reference sequence). CDR3 residues: CSASETGTRYGYTF. In nucleotides, the CDR3 is TGCAGTGCCTCCGAAACCGGGACGCGATATGGCTACACCTTC.

This clonotype came up once. The V gene is TRBV4-1, the J gene TRBJ2-3; TRBD1 agrees at 7 bases. Germline lookup yields CDR1 MGHRA and CDR2 YSYEKL. Losses at the gene ends were 1 base for V and 1 base for J; bases not matched to a gene: 5. The CDR3 is 16 amino acids. CDR3 nucleotide sequence: TGCGCCAGCAGCCAAGTTGTTGGGACAGGCACAGATACGCAGTATTTT. Translating it yields CASSQVVGTGTDTQYF.

This clonotype has at least ten counts. The chain carries TRBV7-9 and TRBJ2-1, with D perhaps TRBD1 or TRBD2 (5 bases each). From germline, CDR1 is SEHNR and CDR2 FQNEAQ (reference sequence). This CDR3 comprises 16 residues. The germline V and J ends were trimmed by 2 bases and 0 bases, with 11 bases remaining between them. The CDR3: CASSLWGGGSYNEQFF. CDR3 nucleotides: TGTGCCAGCAGCTTATGGGGTGGGGGCTCCTACAATGAGCAGTTCTTC.

The table lists this clonotype with many counts. The chain links TRBV11-2 to TRBJ2-2, with TRBD1 matching over 7 bases. The CDR3 runs to 16 residues. Germline CDR1 is SGHAT and CDR2 is FQNNGV. Germline trimming cut 5 bases from V and 3 bases from J; bases unmatched to any gene: 9. The CDR3 bases are TGTGCCAGCAGCGCACTGACAGGGTCCTACACCGGGGAGCTGTTTTTT. Protein product: CASSALTGSYTGELFF.

This clonotype appeared a single time. The rearrangement joins TRBV6-4 to TRBJ2-1, with D maybe TRBD2 (5 bases). V shed 4 bases and J shed 0 bases, with 13 bases lying between them. CDR1 and CDR2 (germline): MRHNA, SNTAGT. The CDR3 length is 16 residues. CDR3 sequence (DNA): TGTGCCAGCAGTGCTACACTAGTGAGCTCCTACAATGAGCAGTTCTTC. Translation gives CASSATLVSSYNEQFF.

To note about this clonotype: A much bigger clone sits one base away, suggesting this may be a read error. The chain has TRBV20-1 and TRBJ2-1; D may be TRBD2 (6 bases). Trimming took off 8 bases at V and 1 base at J, with 18 bases between the two ends. Per germline, CDR1 DFQATT and CDR2 SNEGSKA (reference sequence). The CDR3 covers 15 residues. The CDR3 loop reads CSTTPFGGSYNEQFF. The CDR3, as DNA: TGCAGTACTACCCCCTTCGGGGGATCCTACAATGAGCAGTTCTTC.

This clonotype was picked up many times. V is TRBV9 and J is TRBJ2-3; D may match TRBD1 or TRBD2 (5 bases each). Germline V gene lookup returns CDR1 SGDLS and CDR2 YYNGEE. Trimming removed 3 bases at V and 9 bases at J, with 14 bases between. This CDR3 region has 13 residues. The DNA of the CDR3 is TGTGCCAGCAGCGCTAGAGGGTGGGACACGCAGTATTTT. Residues: CASSARGWDTQYF.

This clonotype has ten or more counts. DNA for the CDR3: TGCAGTGCTATGAGGGGGGGCGCAGATACGCAGTATTTT. It specifies CSAMRGGADTQYF. V and J are TRBV20-1 and TRBJ2-3; perhaps TRBD2 as D (7 bases). Germline values: CDR1 DFQATT, CDR2 SNEGSKA (reference sequence). V shed 4 bases and J shed 4 bases, with 12 bases lying between them. The CDR3 has 13 residues.

Many counts were recorded for this clonotype. This chain joins TRBV5-1 and TRBJ2-7; D not resolved. Trimming took off 3 bases at V and 6 bases at J, with 13 bases between the two ends. Germline CDR1 and CDR2: SGHRS and YFSETQ. This CDR3 has 13 amino acids. CDR3 in DNA: TGCGCCAGCAGCTACGGTGACCCCGTCGAGCAGTACTTC. Its protein is CASSYGDPVEQYF.

The sample holds many counts of this clonotype. The chain carries TRBV7-2 and TRBJ2-7; 8 bases align to TRBD2. From germline, CDR1 is SGHTA and CDR2 FQGNSA. J was trimmed by 2 bases and V by 3 bases; bases with no gene match: 3. The CDR3 covers 14 residues. CDR3 sequence: CASSLGLGPYEQYF. CDR3 DNA: TGTGCCAGCAGCTTGGGACTAGGGCCCTACGAGCAGTACTTC.

The J gene is TRBJ1-6, the V gene TRBV5-1; D is unclear. The CDR3 spans 14 residues. V gave up 0 bases and J gave up 9 bases, with 10 bases separating them. Per the germline V gene, CDR1 is SGHRS and CDR2 is YFSETQ. The CDR3 region has the DNA TGCGCCAGCAGCTTGGCAGGAATGGGTTCACCCCTCCACTTT. This codes for CASSLAGMGSPLHF.

In its sample, this clonotype was seen many times. The chain carries TRBV5-8 and TRBJ1-1, with 7 nucleotides matching TRBD1. The V segment lost 4 bases and the J segment 3 bases; nucleotides outside the gene matches: 12. CDR3 size: 16 residues. Germline lookup yields CDR1 SGHTS and CDR2 YDEGEE. DNA of the CDR3: TGTGCCAGCAGCAAAAGATTCGACAGGGCCGACACTGAAGCTTTCTTT. It codes for CASSKRFDRADTEAFF.

This clonotype was recorded many times. The rearrangement joins TRBV10-2 to TRBJ2-3; D is uncertain. Germline CDR1 and CDR2: WSHSY and SAAADI. The CDR3 runs 10 residues. Here the CDR3 reads CPSRTDTQYF. CDR3 coding DNA: TGCCCCTCACGGACAGATACGCAGTATTTT.

This clonotype was observed at least ten times. V usage is TRBV27 and J usage is TRBJ2-6, with 9 bases matching TRBD1. The CDR3 runs 16 residues. Germline trimming cut 10 bases from V and 0 bases from J; bases unmatched to any gene: 7. CDR1 MNHEY and CDR2 SMNVEV come from the germline V gene (reference sequence). The chain's CDR3 is CANMETGGSGANVLTF. CDR3 nucleotides: TGTGCCAACATGGAGACAGGGGGCTCTGGGGCCAACGTCCTGACTTTC.

This clonotype was observed a few times. This may come from a read error, since a much larger clone is one base off. This chain connects TRBV20-1 to TRBJ2-1, with TRBD2 matching over 9 bases. Germline V gene data show CDR1 as DFQATT and CDR2 as SNEGSKA (reference sequence). The CDR3 consists of 16 residues. The CDR3 nucleotides are TGCAGTGCTAGGGCTAGCGGGGCCGCCTCCTACAATGACCAGTTCTTC. It encodes CSARASGAASYNDQFF.

This clonotype has ten or more counts. The chain employs TRBV3-1 and TRBJ2-7, with D possibly TRBD2 on 5 matching bases. This CDR3 region has 14 residues. Per the germline V gene, CDR1 is LGHDT and CDR2 is YNNKEL (reference sequence). Trimming removed 4 bases from V and 3 bases from J, with 13 bases in between. This chain's CDR3 is CASSRLASHYEQYF. The CDR3 DNA reads TGTGCCAGCAGCCGATTAGCGAGTCACTACGAGCAGTACTTC.

This clonotype was detected ten times or more. The V and J genes are TRBV21-1 and TRBJ2-5. TRBV21-1 is assigned pseudogene status. The CDR3 covers 12 residues. The CDR3 nucleotides read TGTGCCAGCAGCAAGCGTCTGGGGACCCAGTACTTC. Translated, it gives CASSKRLGTQYF.

This clonotype showed up many times. V gene TRBV29-1 combines with J gene TRBJ2-3, with no clear D. CDR1 SQVTM and CDR2 ANQGSEA come from the germline V gene. CDR3 length: 14 residues. Trimming shortened V by 4 bases and J by 5 bases, and 16 bases separated the two germline ends. The chain's CDR3 is CSVAPMGGQDTQYF. CDR3 DNA: TGCAGCGTTGCGCCAATGGGCGGCCAAGATACGCAGTATTTT.

This clonotype appeared many times. The chain has TRBV27 and TRBJ1-2; tentatively, D is TRBD1 (5 bases). The CDR3 runs 15 residues. The germline gives CDR1 MNHEY, CDR2 SMNVEV (reference sequence). V lost 8 bases and J lost 4, with 20 bases in between. The CDR3 DNA reads as TGTGCCAGCCGTCGTTCGGGGGAGGCGGGCTATGGCTACACCTTC. Encoded protein: CASRRSGEAGYGYTF.

This clonotype occurred many times. This chain links TRBV6-2 or TRBV6-3 with TRBJ2-5; TRBD2 might be the D (5 bases). The CDR3 runs 15 residues. V dropped 6 bases and J dropped 5 bases, with 19 bases sitting between them. Germline lookup yields CDR1 MNHEY and CDR2 SVGEGT. CDR3 in amino acids: CASSRDGRVRETQYF. The CDR3 bases are TGTGCCAGCAGCCGCGACGGGCGGGTGCGCGAGACCCAGTACTTC.

A note on this clonotype: Possible read error: a much larger clone is one base away. The chain combines TRBV3-1 with TRBJ2-7, with a tentative D call TRBD1 (5 bases). Between the trimmed V and J ends, which lost 1 base and 5 bases, there was a span of 12 bases. Germline V gene lookup returns CDR1 LGHDT and CDR2 YNNKEL (reference sequence). This CDR3 contains 14 residues. As DNA, the CDR3 is TGTGCCAGCAGCCAAGGGGGCCAGGGTCACGAGCAGTACTTC. Residues: CASSQGGQGHEQYF.